This passage covers 4 T cell receptor beta chains from one sample sequenced in a study of OX40 agonist ivuxolimab in advanced cancers. The assay was immunoSEQ multiplex PCR, and TCRdb's table has in-frame clones only and misses some. The sample has around 80,000 clones, about nine tenths seen once; the top ten hold 0.15% to 0.2%. The material was CD4+ or CD8+ T cells sorted from blood, obtained in a trial of the OX40 agonist ivuxolimab. The receptors come from an adult with an advanced solid tumor such as melanoma, head and neck, liver or kidney cancer.

J is TRBJ1-4 and V is TRBV30, with a possible D match to TRBD1 (5 bases). The germline V gene has CDR1 GTSNPN and CDR2 SVGIG (reference sequence). Between the trimmed V and J ends, which lost 2 bases and 8 bases, there was a span of 24 bases. There are 17 residues in the CDR3. The CDR3 spells CAWSLHLGGRGGEKLFF. In DNA form, the CDR3 reads TGTGCCTGGAGTCTGCATCTCGGTGGGAGGGGTGGGGAAAAACTGTTTTTT.

This chain uses TRBV5-8 with TRBJ2-2, with 7 bases fitting TRBD2. Germline-derived CDR1 and CDR2 are SGHTS and YDEGEE. J lost 5 bases, V lost 3 bases, and 4 bases had no gene match. The CDR3 has 14 residues. CDR3 in amino acids: CASSWGLRTGELFF. CDR3 nucleotides: TGTGCCAGCAGCTGGGGACTACGTACCGGGGAGCTGTTTTTT. The full variable domain, rest sourced from reference TRBV5-8 and TRBJ2-2, is EAGVTQSPTHLIKTRGQQATLRCSPISGHTSVYWYQQALGLGLQFLLWYDEGEERNRGNFPPRFSGRQFPNYSSELNVNALELEDSALYLCASSWGLRTGELFFGEGSRLTVL.

The J gene is TRBJ1-4, the V gene TRBV19; maybe TRBD1 (5 bases). The CDR3 loop spans 14 amino acids. The germline V and J ends were trimmed by 10 bases and 7 bases, with 19 bases remaining between them. Per the germline V gene, CDR1 is LNHDA and CDR2 is SQIVND (reference sequence). CDR3 coding DNA: TGTGCCACCCAATCCGGGGCAGGACCTGAAAAACTGTTTTTT. This sequence encodes CATQSGAGPEKLFF.

The rearrangement joins TRBV7-3 to TRBJ2-3, with 9 bases lining up with TRBD1. V was clipped by 4 bases and J by 3 bases; unmatched bases: 5. The CDR3 consists of 15 residues. Germline values: CDR1 SGHTA, CDR2 FQGTGA. The CDR3 nucleotides are TGTGCCAGCAGCTCTGGGACAGGGAGAACAGATACGCAGTATTTT. Translating gives CASSSGTGRTDTQYF.